This T cell receptor (beta chain) was sequenced in a study of identical twins' blood T cells. Germline loops: CDR1 SGHTA, CDR2 FQGNSA. With V trimmed by 8 bases and J by 7 bases, 5 bases remained unmatched. This CDR3 is 12 amino acids long. Study-level points and caveats: Twin repertoire similarity may partly reflect shared environment. Twins shared more top CDR3 clonotypes than unrelated donors did.

Libraries were made from RNA as TCR cDNA, using a modified protocol. TCRdb itself ran the 5' RACE reads through MiXCR, one entry per CDR3 protein. The sample has a few hundred thousand distinct CDR3 sequences, roughly 27% seen once. This clonotype was detected once. What it recognizes is unknown. The material sequenced was PBMCs. The chain joins TRBV7-2 to TRBJ2-1, with 7 bases matching TRBD1. This receptor was taken from a woman aged 18-49 years in good health. CDR3 in amino acids: CASFEGANEQFF. As DNA, the CDR3 is TGTGCCAGCTTCGAGGGGGCAAATGAGCAGTTCTTC.